Presented here are 30 T cell receptor beta chains from one specimen sequenced in a study of PD-L1 blockade in urothelial cancer. Specified time point: peripheral blood 6 weeks after treatment start. The assay was immunoSEQ multiplex PCR, and TCRdb's table has in-frame clones only and misses some. The data hold about 91,000 clones, with approximately 87% observed a single time. Sequencing was performed on PBMCs, taken around atezolizumab (anti-PD-L1) treatment. The receptors come from a man between 65 and 85 years old with urothelial cancer.

This sequence joins TRBV7-2 and TRBJ2-7, with 7 bases that match TRBD1. The CDR3 spans 13 residues. The junction had 6 bases not matched to a gene; V was cut back by 6 bases and J by 4 bases. The V gene's germline CDR1 is SGHTA and CDR2 FQGNSA. Here the CDR3 reads CASSRDSPYEQYF. As DNA, the CDR3 is TGTGCCAGCAGTCGGGACAGCCCTTACGAGCAGTACTTC.

The V and J genes are TRBV28 and TRBJ2-1; 7 bases fit TRBD1. Germline loops: CDR1 MDHEN, CDR2 SYDVKM. CDR3 length: 16 amino acids. V was pared by 6 bases and J by 4 bases, with 12 bases of the junction left unmatched. The CDR3 loop is CASSSPHRGLYNEQFF. The CDR3 nucleotides read TGTGCCAGCAGCTCCCCCCACAGGGGTCTATACAATGAGCAGTTCTTC. Together with reference TRBV28 and TRBJ2-1, the CDR3 gives the full variable domain: DVKVTQSSRYLVKRTGEKVFLECVQDMDHENMFWYRQDPGLGLRLIYFSYDVKMKEKGDIPEGYSVSREKKERFSLILESASTNQTSMYLCASSSPHRGLYNEQFFGPGTRLTVL.

This clone appeared a few times. This chain joins TRBV11-2 and TRBJ2-3, with 12 bases aligning to TRBD2. Germline loops: CDR1 SGHAT, CDR2 FQNNGV. This CDR3 has 16 residues. The J segment lost 5 bases and the V segment lost 1 base, leaving 4 bases of the junction unmatched. The CDR3 reads CASSLASGRAGDTQYF. The CDR3 region has the DNA TGTGCCAGCAGCTTAGCTAGCGGGAGGGCAGGAGATACGCAGTATTTT.

This chain links TRBV18 with TRBJ2-2; D possibly corresponds to TRBD1 (5 bases). CDR1 is KGHSH, CDR2 LQKENI, per germline. V was pared by 2 bases and J by 1 base, with 5 bases between. This CDR3 contains 14 residues. In nucleotides, the CDR3 is TGTGCCAGCTCACCAGACAGGAACACCGGGGAGCTGTTTTTT. Its translation: CASSPDRNTGELFF. The full variable domain, rest sourced from reference TRBV18 and TRBJ2-2, is NAGVMQNPRHLVRRRGQEARLRCSPMKGHSHVYWYRQLPEEGLKFMVYLQKENIIDESGMPKERFSAEFPKEGPSILRIQQVVRGDSAAYFCASSPDRNTGELFFGEGSRLTVL.

The chain has TRBV11-2 and TRBJ2-2; D is undetermined. With 2 bases removed from V and 5 bases from J, the gap between germline ends came to 9 bases. This CDR3 spans 14 amino acids. Germline V gives CDR1 SGHAT, CDR2 FQNNGV. CDR3 protein: CASSLMQVTGELFF. In nucleotides, the CDR3 is TGTGCCAGCAGCTTAATGCAGGTTACCGGGGAGCTGTTTTTT.

This rearrangement joins TRBV5-8 to TRBJ1-1; D may be TRBD1 (5 bases). The CDR3 consists of 14 residues. Germline assignment: CDR1 SGHTS and CDR2 YDEGEE. Trimming left V 2 bases short and J 5 bases short, with 13 bases between. In DNA form, the CDR3 reads TGTGCCAGCAGCTTTGACCCAGGGAAAACTGAAGCTTTCTTT. This codes for CASSFDPGKTEAFF. The entire variable domain, with the rest obtained from reference TRBV5-8 and TRBJ1-1, is as follows: EAGVTQSPTHLIKTRGQQATLRCSPISGHTSVYWYQQALGLGLQFLLWYDEGEERNRGNFPPRFSGRQFPNYSSELNVNALELEDSALYLCASSFDPGKTEAFFGQGTRLTVV.

This clone was seen just once. The V and J genes are TRBV19 and TRBJ2-7, with 8 bases aligning to TRBD2. Germline assignment: CDR1 LNHDA and CDR2 SQIVND (reference sequence). The CDR3 spans 14 residues. V was pared by 5 bases and J by 4 bases, with 7 bases of the junction left unmatched. The CDR3: CASSGGRPIYEQYF. CDR3 sequence (DNA): TGTGCCAGTAGTGGCGGGAGGCCGATATACGAGCAGTACTTC.

This chain links TRBV28 with TRBJ1-2; possibly TRBD1 for D (6 bases). This CDR3 has 13 amino acids. The ends were cut back, 7 bases at V and 4 bases at J, with 13 bases in the middle. The germline gives CDR1 MDHEN, CDR2 SYDVKM. CDR3 in amino acids: CASNIQGGYGYTF. CDR3 bases: TGTGCCAGCAATATACAGGGCGGCTATGGCTACACCTTC.

The CDR3 here is CASKNPGQGSEKLFF. CDR3 coding DNA: TGTGCCAGTAAAAATCCGGGACAGGGGTCGGAAAAACTGTTTTTT. J is TRBJ1-4 and V is TRBV19; 10 bases are a match to TRBD1. Trimming took 7 bases from V and 8 from J; bases not matched to a gene: 10. Looked up from germline, CDR1 is LNHDA and CDR2 is SQIVND (reference sequence). The CDR3 is made up of 15 amino acids.

The chain has TRBV13 and TRBJ2-2; 9 bases align to TRBD1. The CDR3 loop spans 17 amino acids. The junction had 12 bases not matched to a gene; V was cut back by 4 bases and J by 6 bases. The germline gives CDR1 PRHDT, CDR2 FYEKMQ (reference sequence). Here the CDR3 DNA reads TGTGCCAGCAGCTCGGAGGGGGGACAGGGAATCGCCGGGGAGCTGTTTTTT. Amino acids: CASSSEGGQGIAGELFF.

This clone appeared a few times. This sequence joins TRBV19 and TRBJ1-5; the match to TRBD1 covers 7 bases. Germline assignment: CDR1 LNHDA and CDR2 SQIVND (reference sequence). Losses at the gene ends were 5 bases for V and 4 bases for J; bases not matched to a gene: 8. This CDR3 has 15 amino acids. CDR3 in DNA: TGTGCCAGTAGTGTTGACAGGGTACGGAATCAGCCCCAGCATTTT. Encoded protein: CASSVDRVRNQPQHF.

The J gene is TRBJ1-2, the V gene TRBV7-2; a weak D match, TRBD1 (6 bases). V was pared by 4 bases and J by 4 bases, with 10 bases between. The CDR3 totals 13 residues. The germline V gene has CDR1 SGHTA and CDR2 FQGNSA. CDR3 protein: CASSSGQFYGYTF. The CDR3 DNA sequence: TGTGCCAGCAGCTCCGGACAGTTCTATGGCTACACCTTC.

V and J are TRBV29-1 and TRBJ2-4; 7 nucleotides agree with TRBD1. CDR1 and CDR2 from the germline V gene are SQVTM and ANQGSEA. The CDR3 spans 13 residues. V trimming: 2 bases; J trimming: 6 bases; junction bases outside the gene matches: 4. The CDR3 loop is CSVERSGGNIQYF. The CDR3 DNA reads TGCAGCGTTGAACGGTCAGGGGGAAACATTCAGTACTTC.

The chain couples TRBV5-6 to TRBJ1-4; 7 bases agree with TRBD1. This CDR3 is 15 amino acids long. Trimming at V came to 4 bases and at J to 8 bases, leaving 11 bases not matched to a gene. CDR1 is SGHDT and CDR2 is YYEEEE in the germline V gene. The CDR3 region has the DNA TGTGCCAGCAGCACATTGAGGGGGCCGGGGGAAAAACTGTTTTTT. Translated, it gives CASSTLRGPGEKLFF.

The chain recombines TRBV9 with TRBJ2-5; 10 bases line up with TRBD2. Germline V lookup: CDR1 SGDLS, CDR2 YYNGEE. There are 16 residues in the CDR3. J was trimmed by 5 bases and V by 3 bases; bases with no gene match: 10. The CDR3 is CASSASGGGSWETQYF. Here the CDR3 DNA reads TGTGCCAGCAGCGCGAGCGGGGGGGGGAGCTGGGAGACCCAGTACTTC.

DNA for the CDR3: TGTGCCAGCGCTCGGGACACAGATACGCAGTATTTT. It translates to CASARDTDTQYF. V and J are TRBV6-1 and TRBJ2-3; D is perhaps TRBD2 (5 bases). Germline-derived CDR1 and CDR2 are MNHNS and SASEGT. The CDR3 spans 12 residues. V gave up 8 bases and J gave up 2 bases, with 8 bases separating them.

V and J are TRBV5-1 and TRBJ1-1, with 12 bases that match TRBD1. In germline, CDR1 is SGHRS, CDR2 YFSETQ. This CDR3 spans 18 amino acids. V lost 1 base to trimming and J lost 4 bases; unmatched junction nucleotides: 11. The CDR3 here is CASSLRTPGQGARTEAFF. The CDR3 DNA sequence: TGCGCCAGCAGCTTGCGCACCCCGGGACAGGGGGCTCGCACTGAAGCTTTCTTT. Based on the CDR3 plus reference TRBV5-1 and TRBJ1-1, the full variable domain is KAGVTQTPRYLIKTRGQQVTLSCSPISGHRSVSWYQQTPGQGLQFLFEYFSETQRNKGNFPGRFSGRQFSNSRSEMNVSTLELGDSALYLCASSLRTPGQGARTEAFFGQGTRLTVV.

This rearrangement joins TRBV11-2 to TRBJ1-1, with D possibly matching TRBD1 (5 bases). Germline-derived CDR1 and CDR2 are SGHAT and FQNNGV. The V end was cut by 5 bases, the J end by 4 bases, with 14 bases between. This CDR3 is built from 14 residues. CDR3 in DNA: TGTGCCAGCAGCCTCGACTCTAGGGGCACTGAAGCTTTCTTT. Amino acid sequence: CASSLDSRGTEAFF. Full variable domain (outside the CDR3, taken from reference TRBV11-2 and TRBJ1-1): EAGVAQSPRYKIIEKRQSVAFWCNPISGHATLYWYQQILGQGPKLLIQFQNNGVVDDSQLPKDRFSAERLKGVDSTLKIQPAKLEDSAVYLCASSLDSRGTEAFFGQGTRLTVV.

This chain links TRBV6-5 with TRBJ1-2; TRBD1 matches at 7 bases. The germline gives CDR1 MNHEY, CDR2 SVGAGI. The CDR3 is made up of 12 amino acids. V trimming: 6 bases; J trimming: 7 bases; junction bases outside the gene matches: 5. The CDR3 region has the DNA TGTGCCAGCAGACAGGGGACGAGTGGCTACACCTTC. This translates into CASRQGTSGYTF.

The chain joins TRBV30 to TRBJ2-7, with D possibly matching TRBD2 (5 bases). Looked up from germline, CDR1 is GTSNPN and CDR2 is SVGIG (reference sequence). Deletions cut 0 bases from V and 4 bases from J, with 7 bases between. The CDR3 covers 12 residues. The CDR3 DNA sequence: TGTGCCTGGAGTGTAGCGGCTTACGAGCAGTACTTC. Protein sequence: CAWSVAAYEQYF. Full variable domain (missing parts from reference TRBV30 and TRBJ2-7): SQTIHQWPATLVQPVGSPLSLECTVEGTSNPNLYWYRQAAGRGLQLLFYSVGIGQISSEVPQNLSASRPQDRQFILSSKKLLLSDSGFYLCAWSVAAYEQYFGPGTRLTVT.

The chain combines TRBV7-2 with TRBJ2-2; the D is unclear. This CDR3 contains 14 residues. The germline V and J ends were trimmed by 5 bases and 0 bases, with 7 bases remaining between them. From germline, CDR1 is SGHTA and CDR2 FQGNSA. As DNA, the CDR3 is TGTGCCAGCAGCAGCATCGCGAACACCGGGGAGCTGTTTTTT. It translates to CASSSIANTGELFF.

This clone was counted a few times. The rearrangement uses TRBV6-1 and TRBJ2-7; D possibly corresponds to TRBD1 (6 bases). V was trimmed by 4 bases and J by 3 bases, leaving 16 bases between them. CDR1 is MNHNS and CDR2 is SASEGT in the germline V gene. This CDR3 comprises 15 residues. CDR3 residues: CASSAAGAQVYEQYF. For the CDR3, the DNA is TGTGCCAGCAGTGCAGCAGGGGCGCAGGTCTACGAGCAGTACTTC.

This chain uses TRBV11-3 with TRBJ2-1; 8 nucleotides align to TRBD1. The CDR3 is 15 amino acids. CDR1 is SGHNT, CDR2 YENEEA, per germline. V was clipped by 1 base and J by 8 bases; unmatched bases: 7. CDR3 nucleotide sequence: TGTGCCAGCAGCTTAGGGCAGGACAGGGCGGATGAGCAGTTCTTC. Encoded protein: CASSLGQDRADEQFF.

The chain is built from TRBV9 and TRBJ2-2; 11 nucleotides align to TRBD1. V was clipped by 0 bases and J by 4 bases; unmatched bases: 8. Germline V lookup: CDR1 SGDLS, CDR2 YYNGEE. The CDR3 covers 18 residues. CDR3 nucleotide sequence: TGTGCCAGCAGCGTAGGGTTGCCAGGGACAGGGGGCACCGGGGAGCTGTTTTTT. Protein product: CASSVGLPGTGGTGELFF.

The chain links TRBV7-2 to TRBJ2-5, with D perhaps TRBD2 (6 bases). Trimming stripped 3 bases from V and 9 bases from J, with 11 bases between. Germline values: CDR1 SGHTA, CDR2 FQGNSA. This CDR3 contains 12 residues. CDR3 DNA sequence: TGTGCCAGCAGCTTGGGACTGACGGCCCAGTACTTC. It is translated as CASSLGLTAQYF.

This chain connects TRBV5-5 to TRBJ2-3, with a possible D match to TRBD1 (6 bases). Deletions cut 4 bases from V and 5 bases from J, with 14 bases between. The CDR3 runs 14 residues. Germline V CDR1 and CDR2: SGHKS, YYEKEE (reference sequence). The CDR3 sequence: CASSRRVGGDTQYF. The CDR3 DNA reads TGTGCCAGCAGCAGAAGGGTAGGGGGAGATACGCAGTATTTT.

V is TRBV7-2 and J is TRBJ2-2; TRBD1 agrees at 7 bases. The trim removed 3 bases at V and 2 bases at J, leaving 3 bases unmatched. Germline loops: CDR1 SGHTA, CDR2 FQGNSA. The CDR3 contains 15 residues. The CDR3 reads CASSLNRGNTGELFF. CDR3 DNA sequence: TGTGCCAGCAGCTTGAACAGGGGCAACACCGGGGAGCTGTTTTTT.

CDR3 sequence reads: CASSPRIGSGSPLHF. Written as DNA, the CDR3 is TGTGCCAGCAGCCCCCGGATTGGCTCGGGATCACCCCTCCACTTT. The chain carries TRBV9 and TRBJ1-6; D is ambiguous. The V end lost 4 bases, the J end lost 10 bases, and 18 bases lay between the germline ends. Germline V CDR1 and CDR2: SGDLS, YYNGEE. The CDR3 is 15 residues long.

This clone was seen once. The rearrangement links TRBV6-1 to TRBJ1-2; 9 nucleotides match TRBD1. CDR3 length: 14 residues. After removal of 3 bases from V and 4 bases from J, the junction contained 3 bases not matched to a gene. Germline V gene data show CDR1 as MNHNS and CDR2 as SASEGT. The CDR3: CASSEDRGTYGYTF. CDR3 bases: TGTGCCAGCAGTGAGGACAGGGGAACCTATGGCTACACCTTC.

This chain's CDR3 is CSARDRDQQFF. The CDR3 region has the DNA TGCAGTGCTAGAGACAGGGATCAGCAGTTCTTC. J is TRBJ2-1 and V is TRBV20-1, with a tentative D call TRBD1 (5 bases). The ends were cut back, 0 bases at V and 11 bases at J, with 8 bases in the middle. Germline values: CDR1 DFQATT, CDR2 SNEGSKA (reference sequence). This CDR3 has 11 residues.